This T cell receptor beta chain was recorded in a study of T cells after yellow fever vaccination. TCRdb analysed the 5' RACE reads with MiXCR anew, one entry per CDR3 protein. The data contain approximately 510,000 distinct CDR3 sequences, around a fifth of them singletons. This clonotype has only a few counts. Germline V gene data show CDR1 as SGHRS and CDR2 as YFSETQ. Deletions cut 0 bases from V and 10 bases from J, with 12 bases between. The CDR3 is made up of 13 amino acids. V and J are TRBV5-1 and TRBJ2-3, with D perhaps TRBD1 (6 bases). The source is a man aged 18 to 29 who received the YFV17D yellow fever vaccine. This specimen was PBMCs, taken less than 25 days after the first yellow fever vaccination. CDR3 loop: CASSLAGRGSQYF. CDR3 coding DNA: TGCGCCAGCAGCTTGGCCGGCAGGGGATCGCAGTATTTT.